This passage covers 7 T cell receptor beta chains from one sample sequenced in a study of blood T cell repertoires in COVID-19. Generated by immunoSEQ multiplex PCR, the TCRdb table keeps only in-frame clones and is missing some. The repertoire holds about 200,000 clones, with more than 75% as singletons. The sequenced material came from peripheral blood. The receptors shown here come from an older person with COVID-19, enrolled during active disease.

In DNA, the CDR3 is TGTGCCAGCGGAGAAGGGACAGTGGATTTCGATGAGCAGTTCTTC. It encodes CASGEGTVDFDEQFF. The J gene is TRBJ2-1, the V gene TRBV7-3, with TRBD1 matching 7 bases. This CDR3 has 15 amino acids. Germline-derived CDR1 and CDR2 are SGHTA and FQGTGA. V shed 8 bases, J shed 8 bases, and the junction held 15 bases outside the gene matches.

J is TRBJ2-1 and V is TRBV9; D perhaps matches TRBD2 (6 bases). V gave up 0 bases and J gave up 7 bases, with 14 bases separating them. The CDR3 totals 15 residues. Germline assignment: CDR1 SGDLS and CDR2 YYNGEE. The CDR3 DNA is TGTGCCAGCAGCGTAGGGGTGTTTAGCGGAAATGAGCAGTTCTTC. Its protein product is CASSVGVFSGNEQFF.

V is TRBV6-4 and J is TRBJ2-1; 12 bases map to TRBD2. From germline, CDR1 is MRHNA and CDR2 SNTAGT. The CDR3 is 15 residues long. J was trimmed by 10 bases and V by 6 bases; bases with no gene match: 10. The CDR3 region is CASSTTSGGSYEQFF. CDR3 sequence (DNA): TGTGCCAGCAGCACGACTAGCGGGGGTTCATACGAGCAGTTCTTC.

The chain links TRBV12-3 or TRBV12-4 to TRBJ2-2; D is perhaps TRBD2 (5 bases). Trimming removed 10 bases from V and 8 bases from J, with 11 bases in between. CDR3 size: 11 residues. CDR3 amino acids: CATTRGGELFF. The CDR3 coding sequence is TGTGCCACCACCCGAGGGGGGGAGCTGTTTTTT.

The chain joins TRBV5-6 to TRBJ2-5, with 10 nucleotides matching TRBD2. Germline values: CDR1 SGHDT, CDR2 YYEEEE. V was pared by 0 bases and J by 2 bases, with 10 bases of the junction left unmatched. The CDR3 length is 18 residues. The CDR3 sequence: CASSLAGVAGGRQETQYF. For the CDR3, the DNA is TGTGCCAGCAGCTTGGCCGGTGTAGCGGGGGGCCGACAAGAGACCCAGTACTTC.

The chain's CDR3 is CASREATGTGGFYTF. The CDR3 nucleotides read TGTGCCAGTAGAGAAGCCACCGGGACAGGGGGATTCTACACCTTC. The rearrangement joins TRBV19 to TRBJ1-2; 11 bases are a match to TRBD1. J was trimmed by 10 bases and V by 6 bases; bases with no gene match: 13. The CDR3 extends over 15 amino acids. CDR1 is LNHDA, CDR2 SQIVND, per germline (reference sequence).

The J gene is TRBJ1-1, the V gene TRBV4-2, with a possible D match to TRBD1 (5 bases). V dropped 0 bases and J dropped 6 bases, with 8 bases sitting between them. This CDR3 comprises 13 residues. Germline V gene sequence: CDR1 LGHNA, CDR2 YNFKEQ. In DNA form, the CDR3 reads TGTGCCAGCAGCCAAGACAGGGTCGCTGAAGCTTTCTTT. Amino acid sequence: CASSQDRVAEAFF.